This TCR beta chain was profiled in a study of CD4 and CD8 cells across lung adenocarcinoma regions. The germline V gene has CDR1 MNHNS and CDR2 SASEGT. V was cut by 0 bases and J by 6 bases, with 11 bases left in between. This CDR3 is 15 amino acids long. Localized lung adenocarcinoma, a non-small cell lung cancer, affected the donors. TCRdb used MiXCR to reprocess the PCR reads, holding one entry per CDR3 protein. This table has roughly 6,000 distinct CDR3 sequences, roughly 45% appearing once. The receptor was isolated from a male donor with lung adenocarcinoma. The CD4 and CD8 labels of this study may be unreliable. The V call is TRBV6-1, the J call TRBJ2-2; maybe TRBD2 (5 bases). Sequenced material: CD8+ T cells from the margin of a lung tumor. CDR3 DNA: TGTGCCAGCAGTGAAGCGAGAGGGATCCCCGGGGAGCTGTTTTTT. Amino acid sequence: CASSEARGIPGELFF.